This is a list of T cell receptor beta chains from one sample in a study of control samples from healthy donors and cancer patients. The method was immunoSEQ multiplex PCR; TCRdb's version includes in-frame clones alone and lacks a portion of them. The sample carries under 100,000 clones, about 88% recorded once. Specimen: blood. Every receptor here comes from a woman in her 70s in good health. CDR3s include the opening cysteine and the closing phenylalanine or tryptophan.

V,J,CDR3
TRBV19,TRBJ2-2,CASSIFGTLTGELFF
TRBV7-2,TRBJ2-1,CASSLYGDYNEQFF
TRBV9,TRBJ2-2,CASRRQMNTGELFF
TRBV5-6,TRBJ2-3,CASSRRTGLIDTQYF
TRBV19,TRBJ1-5,CASSPRTGGHQPQHF
TRBV30,TRBJ1-5,CAWSQGQGGPQHF
TRBV7-9,TRBJ1-3,CASSLNSGNTIYF
TRBV19,TRBJ2-7,CASSGGFGRTYEQYF
TRBV7-2,TRBJ1-5,CASSVRGEVHQPQHF
TRBV19,TRBJ1-4,CASSIGWGDATNEKLFF
TRBV5-1,TRBJ2-5,CASAGSWETQYF
TRBV20-1,TRBJ2-7,CSASHRRLSSYEQYF
TRBV27,TRBJ2-6,CASSSPSGGGSGANVLTF
TRBV19,TRBJ2-7,CASSISGHYEQYF
TRBV7-8,TRBJ1-5,CALRSTQPQHF
TRBV15,TRBJ1-6,CATSRDRLSNSPLHF
TRBV14,TRBJ2-1,CASSPQGSGVGLYNEQFF
TRBV7-8,TRBJ1-1,CASSPSTGRNTEAFF
TRBV5-4,TRBJ1-2,CASSPRTETIYGYTF
TRBV7-8,TRBJ1-4,CASTLGQGAGEKLFF
TRBV21-1,TRBJ2-2,CASSKGTGTGVWDTGELFF
TRBV19,TRBJ1-4,CASSTQRPQRNEKLFF
TRBV7-9,TRBJ1-4,CASSWTANEKLFF
TRBV6-1,TRBJ2-1,CASSEHNEQFF
TRBV28,TRBJ1-1,CASSLGGTPTEAFF
TRBV12-3/TRBV12-4,TRBJ1-2,CASSLTAGVGYTF
TRBV20-1,TRBJ1-2,CSARDLGGYTF
TRBV12-3/TRBV12-4,TRBJ1-2,CASSRTVDYGYTF
TRBV7-8,TRBJ2-7,CASSFRRESYEQYF
TRBV5-1,TRBJ2-3,CASSLVSGFRTDTQYF
TRBV10-2,TRBJ1-5,CASSESGGWSQPQHF
TRBV5-1,TRBJ2-3,CASSWRGDSTDTQYF
TRBV7-3,TRBJ1-2,CASSSPGGYGYTF
TRBV20-1,TRBJ2-1,CSAKDPPEQFF
TRBV6-6,TRBJ1-2,CASSYFGNGNYGYTF
TRBV5-6,TRBJ1-5,CASSTNNQPQHF
TRBV19,TRBJ1-6,CASSTDTGGNSPLHF
TRBV6-5,TRBJ1-1,CASNRDRVDTEAFF
TRBV7-8,TRBJ1-2,CASSRGLGRGYTF
TRBV12-3/TRBV12-4,TRBJ2-1,CASRYAISNEQFF
TRBV6-5,TRBJ2-7,CASRPQIQVSYEQYF